The 21 T cell receptor beta chains given below trace back to one sample, sequenced in a study of shared clonotypes between healthy human individuals. Data came from immunoSEQ multiplex PCR; TCRdb stores just in-frame clones and leaves some out. The data hold about 1.1 million clones, with roughly 77% observed a single time. The sample taken for sequencing was memory CD4+ T cells from PBMCs. The subset: CD45RA-negative fraction. These receptors came from a man in his late teens or twenties in good health. Some clones in this sample may be carry-over from other donors' samples.

The chain uses TRBV7-2 and TRBJ2-1; possible D gene TRBD2, 6 bases. The V end lost 6 bases, the J end lost 2 bases, and 14 bases lay between the germline ends. From germline, CDR1 is SGHTA and CDR2 FQGNSA. The CDR3 is 15 residues long. The CDR3 loop is CASSTPAGPYNEQFF. DNA of the CDR3: TGTGCCAGCAGTACCCCAGCGGGCCCCTACAATGAGCAGTTCTTC. Drawing the rest from reference TRBV7-2 and TRBJ2-1, the complete variable domain is GAGVSQSPSNKVTEKGKDVELRCDPISGHTALYWYRQSLGQGLEFLIYFQGNSAPDKSGLPSDRFSAERTGGSVSTLTIQRTQQEDSAVYLCASSTPAGPYNEQFFGPGTRLTVL.

This clone came up once. Other DNA sequences from this sample encode an identical CDR3 as well. This chain links TRBV10-3 with TRBJ1-2; 9 bases fit TRBD1. Germline values: CDR1 ENHRY, CDR2 SYGVKD. The CDR3 is 12 amino acids. With V trimmed by 6 bases and J by 4 bases, 0 bases remained unmatched. CDR3 sequence: CAIRDRGYGYTF. The CDR3 bases are TGTGCCATCAGGGACAGGGGCTATGGCTACACCTTC.

This clone was observed once. The chain couples TRBV19 to TRBJ1-1; 8 nucleotides line up with TRBD1. In germline, CDR1 is LNHDA, CDR2 SQIVND (reference sequence). V shed 6 bases and J 1 base; nucleotides not matched to a gene: 16. This CDR3 has 18 amino acids. The CDR3, as DNA: TGTGCCAGTAGCCTAACCGGACAGGGTTTGGGGAAGAACACTGAAGCTTTCTTT. Translation: CASSLTGQGLGKNTEAFF.

This clone was seen a few times. The chain carries TRBV29-1 and TRBJ1-4, with D maybe TRBD1 (5 bases). Looked up from germline, CDR1 is SQVTM and CDR2 is ANQGSEA. V lost 1 base to trimming and J lost 16 bases, with 19 bases between them. The CDR3 runs 13 residues. The CDR3 spells CSVEVTEGLTGFF. The CDR3, as DNA: TGCAGCGTTGAAGTGACGGAGGGCCTTACAGGGTTTTTT.

J is TRBJ1-1 and V is TRBV5-1; 10 bases are shared with TRBD1. There are 14 residues in the CDR3. V shed 3 bases and J 6 bases; nucleotides not matched to a gene: 5. Germline V gives CDR1 SGHRS, CDR2 YFSETQ. CDR3: CASSSGGTGAEAFF. The CDR3 DNA follows: TGCGCCAGCAGCTCCGGGGGGACAGGGGCTGAAGCTTTCTTT.

The V gene is TRBV28, the J gene TRBJ2-7; the D gene is possibly TRBD1 (6 bases). Trimming removed 4 bases at V and 4 bases at J, with 11 bases between. Germline CDR1 and CDR2: MDHEN and SYDVKM. The CDR3 length is 13 residues. As DNA, the CDR3 is TGTGCCAGCAGTTCACAGGGATGGTACGAGCAGTACTTC. Amino acid sequence: CASSSQGWYEQYF.

The gene calls are TRBV7-8 and TRBJ1-1; perhaps TRBD1 as D (6 bases). Germline V gives CDR1 SGHVS, CDR2 FQNEAQ. The CDR3 length is 16 residues. V lost 5 bases and J 6 bases, leaving 22 bases between the germline ends. The CDR3, as DNA: TGTGCCAGCAGCCCCCGACCCACAGGGAGAGGTGCTGAAGCTTTCTTT. Its protein product is CASSPRPTGRGAEAFF. Combining the CDR3 with reference TRBV7-8 and TRBJ1-1 gives the whole variable domain GAGVSQSPRYKVAKRGQDVALRCDPISGHVSLFWYQQALGQGPEFLTYFQNEAQLDKSGLPSDRFFAERPEGSVSTLKIQRTQQEDSAVYLCASSPRPTGRGAEAFFGQGTRLTVV.

The chain is built from TRBV5-4 and TRBJ1-1; D remains unclear. Trimming left V 0 bases short and J 1 base short, with 7 bases between. Germline CDR1 reads SGHNT; CDR2 reads YYREEE (reference sequence). The CDR3 is 14 residues long. The DNA for the CDR3 is TGTGCCAGCAGCTTGGGGAGGAGGAACACTGAAGCTTTCTTT. This translates into CASSLGRRNTEAFF.

The gene calls are TRBV5-5 and TRBJ2-6; D might be TRBD1 (6 bases). Trimming cost V 0 bases and J 0 bases, with 16 bases left between them. This CDR3 region has 19 residues. The germline gives CDR1 SGHKS, CDR2 YYEKEE (reference sequence). CDR3: CASSLDAGQGPSGANVLTF. CDR3 bases: TGTGCCAGCAGCTTGGATGCCGGGCAGGGGCCCTCTGGGGCCAACGTCCTGACTTTC.

Comment on this clone: One end of the junction fails to match germline, which may point to a read error. The rearrangement uses TRBV7-9 and TRBJ1-1; D is unresolved. The CDR3 loop spans 11 amino acids. The V gene's germline CDR1 is SEHNR and CDR2 FQNEAQ (reference sequence). CDR3 region: CAPEGGTEAFF. Here the CDR3 DNA reads TGCGCTCCCGAGGGTGGCACTGAAGCTTTCTTT.

On this clone: A far larger clone is a single base away, which makes a read error likely. This chain links TRBV4-1 with TRBJ1-1; no clear D gene. This CDR3 spans 15 amino acids. Germline V gene lookup returns CDR1 MGHRA and CDR2 YSYEKL. This CDR3 is CVSSQAISGNTEAFF. CDR3 nucleotides: TGCGTCAGCAGCCAAGCCATATCGGGGAACACTGAAGCTTTCTTT.

In this sample, this clone turned up a few times. This chain links TRBV25-1 with TRBJ2-3, with 8 bases fitting TRBD2. The trim removed 1 base at V and 5 bases at J, leaving 14 bases unmatched. The CDR3 consists of 18 residues. Germline-derived CDR1 and CDR2 are MGHDK and SYGVNS. The CDR3 bases are TGTGCCAGCAGTGAATCTTCCTACGGGAGGGCCTTTATAGATACGCAGTATTTT. Translated, it gives CASSESSYGRAFIDTQYF.

The chain carries TRBV28 and TRBJ2-7; a weak D match, TRBD1 (6 bases). In germline, CDR1 is MDHEN, CDR2 SYDVKM. V dropped 6 bases and J dropped 7 bases, with 10 bases sitting between them. The CDR3 is made up of 11 amino acids. The CDR3 loop reads CASSHRAEQYF. The CDR3 DNA sequence: TGTGCCAGCAGCCACAGGGCAGAGCAGTACTTC.

This clone is medium-sized (0.01 to 0.1%) by share. V gene TRBV11-2 combines with J gene TRBJ1-2; maybe TRBD1 (6 bases). CDR1 is SGHAT, CDR2 FQNNGV, per germline. The ends were cut back, 0 bases at V and 7 bases at J, with 12 bases in the middle. The CDR3 has 14 amino acids. DNA of the CDR3: TGTGCCAGCAGCTTAGATGGCAGGGGCGGTGGCTACACCTTC. Translating gives CASSLDGRGGGYTF.

The gene calls are TRBV27 and TRBJ1-1; 8 bases line up with TRBD1. CDR1 is MNHEY, CDR2 SMNVEV, per germline (reference sequence). Losses at the gene ends were 2 bases for V and 3 bases for J; bases not matched to a gene: 2. The CDR3 is 14 residues long. The DNA of the CDR3 is TGTGCCAGCAGTTTAAACAGGGGGTACACTGAAGCTTTCTTT. Translation gives CASSLNRGYTEAFF.

V is TRBV7-3 and J is TRBJ2-7; 10 bases are shared with TRBD2. The CDR3 sequence is 16 residues long. CDR1 SGHTA and CDR2 FQGTGA come from the germline V gene. J gave up 3 bases and V 5 bases, and 10 bases lay outside the gene matches. CDR3 DNA: TGTGCCAGCAGCCTACAGCCCCTAGCGGGGGACTACGAGCAGTACTTC. This encodes CASSLQPLAGDYEQYF.

This sequence joins TRBV11-2 and TRBJ1-1, with D unclear. This CDR3 has 11 amino acids. CDR1 SGHAT and CDR2 FQNNGV come from the germline V gene. Trimming stripped 4 bases from V and 10 bases from J, with 10 bases between. The CDR3 DNA reads as TGTGCCAGCAGCTCTTCGGGGTTAGCTTTCTTT. Its protein product is CASSSSGLAFF.

The chain carries TRBV28 and TRBJ1-2; D unresolved. The length of the CDR3 is 14 residues. Trimming pared 3 bases from V and 5 bases from J, leaving 13 bases between. The germline V gene has CDR1 MDHEN and CDR2 SYDVKM. The CDR3 spells CASSFASGFYGYTF. CDR3 sequence (DNA): TGTGCCAGCAGTTTTGCTAGCGGATTTTATGGCTACACCTTC.

In this sample, this clone turned up once. The rearrangement joins TRBV7-3 to TRBJ1-1; 7 nucleotides match TRBD1. Germline-derived CDR1 and CDR2 are SGHTA and FQGTGA. The CDR3 is 15 residues long. V shed 4 bases and J 4 bases; nucleotides not matched to a gene: 9. DNA for the CDR3: TGTGCCAGCAGCTATCTCTCAGGGGGAATCACTGAAGCTTTCTTT. It translates to CASSYLSGGITEAFF.

The chain employs TRBV2 and TRBJ2-7; 8 bases align to TRBD2. This CDR3 has 15 residues. The germline V gene has CDR1 SNHLY and CDR2 FYNNEI. J was trimmed by 3 bases and V by 5 bases; bases with no gene match: 9. The CDR3 DNA is TGTGCCAGCAGTCCCGGACTAGCTTTCCTCTACGAGCAGTACTTC. Amino acid sequence: CASSPGLAFLYEQYF. Filled out from reference TRBV2 and TRBJ2-7, the complete variable domain reads EPEVTQTPSHQVTQMGQEVILRCVPISNHLYFYWYRQILGQKVEFLVSFYNNEISEKSEIFDDQFSVERPDGSNFTLKIRSTKLEDSAMYFCASSPGLAFLYEQYFGPGTRLTVT.

The chain is built from TRBV28 and TRBJ2-2; D not certain. CDR1 and CDR2 from the germline V gene are MDHEN and SYDVKM. Trimming shortened V by 7 bases and J by 0 bases, and 6 bases separated the two germline ends. CDR3 size: 13 residues. The CDR3 DNA reads as TGTGCCAGCAAAGCCTCGAACACCGGGGAGCTGTTTTTT. As protein: CASKASNTGELFF.